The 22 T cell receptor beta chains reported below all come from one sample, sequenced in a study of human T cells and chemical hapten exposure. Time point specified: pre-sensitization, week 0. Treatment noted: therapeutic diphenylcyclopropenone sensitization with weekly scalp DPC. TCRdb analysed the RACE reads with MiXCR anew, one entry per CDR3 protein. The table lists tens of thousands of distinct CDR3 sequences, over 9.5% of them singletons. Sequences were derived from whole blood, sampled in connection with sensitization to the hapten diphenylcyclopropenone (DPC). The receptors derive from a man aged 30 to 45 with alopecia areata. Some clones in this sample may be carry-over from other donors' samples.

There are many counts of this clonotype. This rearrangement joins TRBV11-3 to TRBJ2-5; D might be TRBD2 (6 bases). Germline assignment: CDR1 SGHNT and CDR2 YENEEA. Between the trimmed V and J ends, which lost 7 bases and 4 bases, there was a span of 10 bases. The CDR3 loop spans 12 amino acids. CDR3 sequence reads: CASTLGGETQYF. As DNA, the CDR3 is TGTGCCAGCACCCTGGGGGGAGAGACCCAGTACTTC.

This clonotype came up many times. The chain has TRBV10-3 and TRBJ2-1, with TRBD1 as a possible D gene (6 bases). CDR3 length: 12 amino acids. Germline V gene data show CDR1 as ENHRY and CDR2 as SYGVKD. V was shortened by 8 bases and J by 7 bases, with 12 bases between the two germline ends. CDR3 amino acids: CAIGQQGNEQFF. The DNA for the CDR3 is TGTGCCATCGGGCAACAGGGAAATGAGCAGTTCTTC.

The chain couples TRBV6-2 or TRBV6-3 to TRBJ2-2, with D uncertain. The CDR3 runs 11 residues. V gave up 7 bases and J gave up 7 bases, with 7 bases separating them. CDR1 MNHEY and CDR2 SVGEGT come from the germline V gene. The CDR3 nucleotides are TGTGCCAGCACCCATCTCGGGGAGCTGTTTTTT. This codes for CASTHLGELFF.

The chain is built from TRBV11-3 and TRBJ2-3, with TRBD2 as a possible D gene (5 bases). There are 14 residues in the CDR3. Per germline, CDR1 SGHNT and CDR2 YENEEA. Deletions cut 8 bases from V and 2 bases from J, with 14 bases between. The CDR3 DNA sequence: TGTGCCAGCCGCGTGGAGGCCCCCACAGATACGCAGTATTTT. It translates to CASRVEAPTDTQYF.

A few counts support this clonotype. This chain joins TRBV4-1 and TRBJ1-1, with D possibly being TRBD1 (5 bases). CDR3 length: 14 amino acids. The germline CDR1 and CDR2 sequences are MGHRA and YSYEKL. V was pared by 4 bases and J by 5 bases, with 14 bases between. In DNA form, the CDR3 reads TGCGCCAGCAGCCTCCCGGGGGGGGGAACTGAAGCTTTCTTT. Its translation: CASSLPGGGTEAFF.

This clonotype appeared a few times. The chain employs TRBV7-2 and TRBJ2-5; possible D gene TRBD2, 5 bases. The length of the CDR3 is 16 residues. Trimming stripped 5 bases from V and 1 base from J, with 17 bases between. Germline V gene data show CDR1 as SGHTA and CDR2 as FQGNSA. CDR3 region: CASSPPRASFQETQYF. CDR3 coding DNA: TGTGCCAGCAGCCCCCCAAGGGCTAGCTTCCAAGAGACCCAGTACTTC.

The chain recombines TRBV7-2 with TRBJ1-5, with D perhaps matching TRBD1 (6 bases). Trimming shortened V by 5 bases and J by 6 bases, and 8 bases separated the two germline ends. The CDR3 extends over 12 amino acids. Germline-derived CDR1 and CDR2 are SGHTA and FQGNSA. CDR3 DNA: TGTGCCAGCAGCACAGGGTTTCAGCCCCAGCATTTT. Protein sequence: CASSTGFQPQHF. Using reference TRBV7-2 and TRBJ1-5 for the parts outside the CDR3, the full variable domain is GAGVSQSPSNKVTEKGKDVELRCDPISGHTALYWYRQSLGQGLEFLIYFQGNSAPDKSGLPSDRFSAERTGGSVSTLTIQRTQQEDSAVYLCASSTGFQPQHFGDGTRLSIL.

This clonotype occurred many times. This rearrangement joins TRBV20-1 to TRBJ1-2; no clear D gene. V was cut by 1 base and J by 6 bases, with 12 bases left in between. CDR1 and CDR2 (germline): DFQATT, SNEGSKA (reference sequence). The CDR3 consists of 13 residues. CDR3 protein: CSARVAVFNGYTF. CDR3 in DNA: TGCAGTGCTAGAGTGGCGGTCTTTAATGGCTACACCTTC.

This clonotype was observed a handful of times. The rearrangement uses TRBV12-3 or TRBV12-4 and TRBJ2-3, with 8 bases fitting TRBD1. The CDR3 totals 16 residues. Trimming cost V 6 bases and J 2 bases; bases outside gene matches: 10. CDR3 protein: CASRPTGGWVTDTQYF. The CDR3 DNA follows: TGTGCCAGCAGACCAACAGGGGGTTGGGTCACAGATACGCAGTATTTT.

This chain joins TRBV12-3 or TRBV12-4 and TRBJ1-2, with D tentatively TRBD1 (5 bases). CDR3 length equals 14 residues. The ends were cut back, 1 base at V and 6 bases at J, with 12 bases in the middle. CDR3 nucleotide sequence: TGTGCCAGCAGTTTAGGAGGGGTTAGTGATGGCTACACCTTC. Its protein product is CASSLGGVSDGYTF.

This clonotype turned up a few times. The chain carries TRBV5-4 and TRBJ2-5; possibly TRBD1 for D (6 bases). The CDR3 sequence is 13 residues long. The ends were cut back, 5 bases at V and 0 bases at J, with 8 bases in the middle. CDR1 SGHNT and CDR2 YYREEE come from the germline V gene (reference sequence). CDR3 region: CASSKGDQETQYF. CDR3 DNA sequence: TGTGCCAGCAGTAAGGGGGACCAAGAGACCCAGTACTTC.

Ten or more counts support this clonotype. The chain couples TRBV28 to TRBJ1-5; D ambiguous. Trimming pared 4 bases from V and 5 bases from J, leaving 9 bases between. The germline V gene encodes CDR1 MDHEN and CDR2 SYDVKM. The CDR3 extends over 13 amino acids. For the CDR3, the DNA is TGTGCCAGCAGTTGGGTTTCGTATCAGCCCCAGCATTTT. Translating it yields CASSWVSYQPQHF.

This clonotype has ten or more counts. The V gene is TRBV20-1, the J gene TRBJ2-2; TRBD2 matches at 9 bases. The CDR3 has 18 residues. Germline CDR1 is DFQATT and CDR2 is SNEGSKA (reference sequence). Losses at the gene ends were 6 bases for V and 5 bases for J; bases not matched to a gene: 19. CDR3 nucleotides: TGCAGTGCCACCAACTCGTTCATAGCGGGAGAGAGGACCGGGGAGCTGTTTTTT. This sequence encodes CSATNSFIAGERTGELFF.

For the CDR3, the DNA is TGTGCCAGCAGCTCTCAACCCGGATTTGGGGACCAAGAGACCCAGTACTTC. Translating it yields CASSSQPGFGDQETQYF. This rearrangement joins TRBV7-3 to TRBJ2-5; D is unresolved. Trimming left V 4 bases short and J 0 bases short, with 18 bases between. The V gene's germline CDR1 is SGHTA and CDR2 FQGTGA. The CDR3 runs 17 residues.

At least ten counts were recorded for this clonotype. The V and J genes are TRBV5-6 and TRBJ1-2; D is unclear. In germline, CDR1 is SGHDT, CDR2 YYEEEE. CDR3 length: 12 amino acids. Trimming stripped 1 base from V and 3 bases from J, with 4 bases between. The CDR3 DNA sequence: TGTGCCAGCAGCTTGAACTACTATGGCTACACCTTC. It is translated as CASSLNYYGYTF.

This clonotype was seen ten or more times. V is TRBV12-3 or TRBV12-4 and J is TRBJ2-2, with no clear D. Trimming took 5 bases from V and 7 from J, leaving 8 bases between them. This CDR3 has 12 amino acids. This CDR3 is CASSISDGELFF. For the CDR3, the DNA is TGTGCCAGCAGTATCTCGGACGGGGAGCTGTTTTTT.

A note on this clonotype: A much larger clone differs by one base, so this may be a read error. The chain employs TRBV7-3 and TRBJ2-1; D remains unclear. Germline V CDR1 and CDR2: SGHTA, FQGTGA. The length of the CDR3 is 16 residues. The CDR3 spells CTSSPRSTTLHNEQFF. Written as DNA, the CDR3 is TGTACCAGCAGCCCCAGGTCTACAACCCTTCACAATGAGCAGTTCTTC.

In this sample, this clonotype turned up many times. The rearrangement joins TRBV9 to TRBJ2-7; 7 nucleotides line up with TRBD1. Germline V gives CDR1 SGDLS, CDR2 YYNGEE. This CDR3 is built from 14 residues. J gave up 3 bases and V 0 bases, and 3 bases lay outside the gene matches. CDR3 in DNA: TGTGCCAGCAGCGTAGGACAGGGCGGCTACGAGCAGTACTTC. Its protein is CASSVGQGGYEQYF. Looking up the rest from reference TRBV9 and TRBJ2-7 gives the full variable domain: DSGVTQTPKHLITATGQRVTLRCSPRSGDLSVYWYQQSLDQGLQFLIQYYNGEERAKGNILERFSAQQFPDLHSELNLSSLELGDSALYFCASSVGQGGYEQYFGPGTRLTVT.

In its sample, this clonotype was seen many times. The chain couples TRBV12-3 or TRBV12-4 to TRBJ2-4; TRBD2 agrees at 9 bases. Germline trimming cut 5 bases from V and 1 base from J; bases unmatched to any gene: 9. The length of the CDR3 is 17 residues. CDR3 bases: TGTGCCAGCAGTGAAGACTTGAGCGGGGGGGCCAAAAACATTCAGTACTTC. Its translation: CASSEDLSGGAKNIQYF.

The CDR3 loop is CAISPRGSNQPQHF. CDR3 sequence (DNA): TGTGCCATCAGTCCTCGAGGATCCAATCAGCCCCAGCATTTT. The rearrangement links TRBV10-3 to TRBJ1-5; no clear D gene. Deletions cut 5 bases from V and 3 bases from J, with 11 bases between. The CDR3 extends over 14 amino acids. From germline, CDR1 is ENHRY and CDR2 SYGVKD.

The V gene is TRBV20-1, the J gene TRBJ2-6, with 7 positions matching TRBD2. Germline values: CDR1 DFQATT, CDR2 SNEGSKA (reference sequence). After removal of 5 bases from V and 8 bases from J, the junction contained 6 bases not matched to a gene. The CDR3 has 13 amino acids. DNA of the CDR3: TGCAGTGCTCCCCGGCGGGGGTCCAACGTCCTGACTTTC. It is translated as CSAPRRGSNVLTF.

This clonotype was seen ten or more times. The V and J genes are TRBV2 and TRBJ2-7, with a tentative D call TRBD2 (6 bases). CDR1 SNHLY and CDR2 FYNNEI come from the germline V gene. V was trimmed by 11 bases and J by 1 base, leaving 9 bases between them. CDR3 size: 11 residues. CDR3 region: CAGRQSYEQYV. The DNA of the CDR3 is TGTGCCGGGAGGCAGTCCTACGAGCAGTACGTC.